This TCR beta chain was identified in a study of control samples from healthy donors and cancer patients. TCRdb's table, derived via immunoSEQ multiplex PCR, lists solely in-frame clones and lacks some. The sample carries 110,000 to 150,000 clones, 75% to 90% recorded once. Per germline, CDR1 LNHDA and CDR2 SQIVND (reference sequence). With 8 bases removed from V and 4 bases from J, the gap between germline ends came to 14 bases. The CDR3 consists of 13 residues. The receptor's source is a man aged 25 to 40 in good health. Source material: blood. The chain recombines TRBV19 with TRBJ2-5, with D possibly called TRBD1 or TRBD2 (5 bases each). The CDR3 spells CASRDEIGETQYF. For the CDR3, the DNA is TGTGCCAGTCGGGACGAGATAGGAGAGACCCAGTACTTC. Combining the CDR3 with reference TRBV19 and TRBJ2-5 gives the whole variable domain DGGITQSPKYLFRKEGQNVTLSCEQNLNHDAMYWYRQDPGQGLRLIYYSQIVNDFQKGDIAEGYSVSREKKESFPLTVTSAQKNPTAFYLCASRDEIGETQYFGPGTRLLVL.